This T cell receptor beta chain was identified during a study of blood T cell repertoires in COVID-19. About the research overall: Whether acute or convalescent, the COVID-19 samples came from the United States, Italy and Spain. PBMCs, B-cell-depleted T cells, or T cells were the source of the cDNA or gDNA that made up the material.

Per the original methods: It was from reference gene primer amplification that nucleated cell counts were estimated. Sequencing used immunoSEQ multiplex PCR; TCRdb keeps in-frame clones, though not all of them. The D gene and trimming were derived from the DNA, and the V and J assignments and clone size from that table. In the table there are roughly 32,000 clones, about 86% of which are singletons. CDR3 length: 14 amino acids. V was clipped by 0 bases and J by 8 bases; unmatched bases: 3. CDR1 SGHVS and CDR2 FNYEAQ come from the germline V gene. This receptor was identified in an elderly woman with active or convalescent COVID-19. Sequencing was done on a sample of peripheral blood. The chain joins TRBV7-6 to TRBJ1-4; 7 nucleotides match TRBD1. CDR3: CASSLAGGQEKLFF. The CDR3 bases are TGTGCCAGCAGCTTAGCAGGGGGCCAGGAAAAACTGTTTTTT. The full variable domain, with the rest looked up from reference TRBV7-6 and TRBJ1-4, is GAGVSQSPRYKVTKRGQDVALRCDPISGHVSLYWYRQALGQGPEFLTYFNYEAQQDKSGLPNDRFSAERPEGSISTLTIQRTEQRDSAMYRCASSLAGGQEKLFFGSGTQLSVL.